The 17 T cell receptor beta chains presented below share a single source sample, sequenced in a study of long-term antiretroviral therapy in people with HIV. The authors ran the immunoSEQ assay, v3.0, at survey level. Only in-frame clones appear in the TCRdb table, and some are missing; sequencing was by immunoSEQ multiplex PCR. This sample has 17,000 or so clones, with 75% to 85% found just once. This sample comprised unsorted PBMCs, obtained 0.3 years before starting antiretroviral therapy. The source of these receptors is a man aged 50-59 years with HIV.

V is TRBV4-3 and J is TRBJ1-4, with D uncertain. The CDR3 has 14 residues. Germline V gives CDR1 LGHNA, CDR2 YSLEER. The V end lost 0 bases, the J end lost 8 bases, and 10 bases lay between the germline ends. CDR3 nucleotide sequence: TGCGCCAGCAGCCAAGATATACGTAGGGAAAAACTGTTTTTT. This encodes CASSQDIRREKLFF.

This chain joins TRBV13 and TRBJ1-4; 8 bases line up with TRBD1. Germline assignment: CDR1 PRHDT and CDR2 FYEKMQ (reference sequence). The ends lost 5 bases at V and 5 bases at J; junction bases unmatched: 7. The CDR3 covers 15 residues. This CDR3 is CASSPRGRGNEKLFF. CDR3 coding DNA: TGTGCCAGCAGCCCCAGGGGGCGCGGGAATGAAAAACTGTTTTTT.

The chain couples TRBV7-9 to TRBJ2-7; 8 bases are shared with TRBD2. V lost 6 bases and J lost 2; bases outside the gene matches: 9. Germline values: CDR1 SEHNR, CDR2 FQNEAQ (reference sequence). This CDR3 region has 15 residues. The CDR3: CASSLFGGGTYEQYF. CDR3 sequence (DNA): TGTGCCAGCAGTCTCTTTGGCGGGGGGACCTACGAGCAGTACTTC.

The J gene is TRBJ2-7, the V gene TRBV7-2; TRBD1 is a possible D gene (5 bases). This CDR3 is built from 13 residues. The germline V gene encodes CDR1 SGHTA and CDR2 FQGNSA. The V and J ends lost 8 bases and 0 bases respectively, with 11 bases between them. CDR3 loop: CASEQEYSYEQYF. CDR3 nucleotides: TGTGCCAGCGAACAGGAGTACTCCTACGAGCAGTACTTC.

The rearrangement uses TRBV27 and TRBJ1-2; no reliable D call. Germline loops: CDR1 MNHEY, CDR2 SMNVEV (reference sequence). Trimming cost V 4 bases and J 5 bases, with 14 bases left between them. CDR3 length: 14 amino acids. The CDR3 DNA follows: TGTGCCAGCAGTTCCACTAGCCCCCGGTATGGCTACACCTTC. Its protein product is CASSSTSPRYGYTF.

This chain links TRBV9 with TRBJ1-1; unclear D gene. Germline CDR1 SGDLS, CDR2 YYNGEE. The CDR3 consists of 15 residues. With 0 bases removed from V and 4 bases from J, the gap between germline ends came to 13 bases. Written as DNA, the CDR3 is TGTGCCAGCAGCGTAGCTGAGGGTTTGGGCACTGAAGCTTTCTTT. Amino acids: CASSVAEGLGTEAFF.

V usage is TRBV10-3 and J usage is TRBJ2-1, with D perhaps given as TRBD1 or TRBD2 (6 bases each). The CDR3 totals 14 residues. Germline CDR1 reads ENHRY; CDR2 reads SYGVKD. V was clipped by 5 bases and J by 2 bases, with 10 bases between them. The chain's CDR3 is CAISPGATYNEQFF. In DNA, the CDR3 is TGTGCCATCAGTCCGGGGGCCACCTACAATGAGCAGTTCTTC.

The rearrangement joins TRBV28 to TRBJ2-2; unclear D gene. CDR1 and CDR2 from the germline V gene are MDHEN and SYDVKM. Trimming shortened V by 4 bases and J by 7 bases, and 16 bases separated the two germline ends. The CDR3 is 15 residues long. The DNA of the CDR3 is TGTGCCAGCAGTTCACCTCCGAGTATAGGCGGGGAGCTGTTTTTT. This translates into CASSSPPSIGGELFF. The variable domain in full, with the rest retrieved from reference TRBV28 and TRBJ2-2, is DVKVTQSSRYLVKRTGEKVFLECVQDMDHENMFWYRQDPGLGLRLIYFSYDVKMKEKGDIPEGYSVSREKKERFSLILESASTNQTSMYLCASSSPPSIGGELFFGEGSRLTVL.

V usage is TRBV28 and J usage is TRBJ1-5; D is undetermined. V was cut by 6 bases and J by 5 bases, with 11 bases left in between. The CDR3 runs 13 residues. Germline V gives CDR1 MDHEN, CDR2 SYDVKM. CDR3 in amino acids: CASRPPFDQPQHF. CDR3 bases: TGTGCCAGCAGACCCCCCTTTGATCAGCCCCAGCATTTT.

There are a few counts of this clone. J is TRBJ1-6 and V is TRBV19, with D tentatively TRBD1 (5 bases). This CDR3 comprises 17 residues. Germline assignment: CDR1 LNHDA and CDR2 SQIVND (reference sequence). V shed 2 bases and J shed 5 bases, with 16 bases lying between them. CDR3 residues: CASSIPSGARDNSPLHF. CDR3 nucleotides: TGTGCCAGTAGTATACCGAGCGGGGCCAGAGATAATTCACCCCTCCACTTT.

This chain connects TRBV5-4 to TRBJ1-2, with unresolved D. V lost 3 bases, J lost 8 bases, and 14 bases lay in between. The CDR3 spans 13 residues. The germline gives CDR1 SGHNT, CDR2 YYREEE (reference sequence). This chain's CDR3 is CASSSMRVEGYTF. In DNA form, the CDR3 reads TGTGCCAGCAGCTCGATGAGGGTGGAGGGCTACACCTTC. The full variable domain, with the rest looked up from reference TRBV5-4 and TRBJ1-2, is ETGVTQSPTHLIKTRGQQVTLRCSSQSGHNTVSWYQQALGQGPQFIFQYYREEENGRGNFPPRFSGLQFPNYSSELNVNALELDDSALYLCASSSMRVEGYTFGSGTRLTVV.

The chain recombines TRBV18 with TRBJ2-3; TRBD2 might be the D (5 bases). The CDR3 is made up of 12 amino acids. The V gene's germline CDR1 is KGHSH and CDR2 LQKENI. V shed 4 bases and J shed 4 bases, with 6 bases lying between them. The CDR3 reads CASSLLADTQYF. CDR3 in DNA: TGTGCCAGCTCACTACTAGCAGATACGCAGTATTTT.

The CDR3 is CASSSGTLAANEQFF. In DNA, the CDR3 is TGCGCCAGCAGCTCCGGGACTCTAGCGGCGAATGAGCAGTTCTTC. The genes are TRBV5-1 and TRBJ2-1, with TRBD2 matching over 7 bases. With 3 bases clipped from V and 7 bases from J, the junction kept 10 bases outside the gene matches. Germline assignment: CDR1 SGHRS and CDR2 YFSETQ. The CDR3 extends over 15 amino acids.

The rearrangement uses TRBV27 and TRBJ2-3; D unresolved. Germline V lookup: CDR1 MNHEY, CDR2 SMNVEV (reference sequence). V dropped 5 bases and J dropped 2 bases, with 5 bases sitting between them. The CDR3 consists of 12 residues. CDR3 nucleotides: TGTGCCAGCAGTACATTCACAGATACGCAGTATTTT. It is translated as CASSTFTDTQYF.

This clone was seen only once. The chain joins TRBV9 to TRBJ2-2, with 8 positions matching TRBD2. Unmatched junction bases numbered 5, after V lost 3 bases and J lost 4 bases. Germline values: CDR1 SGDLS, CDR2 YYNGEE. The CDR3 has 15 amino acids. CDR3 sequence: CASSEAGAGTGELFF. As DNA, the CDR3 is TGTGCCAGCAGCGAAGCGGGGGCAGGCACCGGGGAGCTGTTTTTT.

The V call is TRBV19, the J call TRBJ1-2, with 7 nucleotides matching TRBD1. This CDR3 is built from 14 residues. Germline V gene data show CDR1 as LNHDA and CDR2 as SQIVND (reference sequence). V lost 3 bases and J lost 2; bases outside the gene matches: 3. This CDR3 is CASSIQTGNYGYTF. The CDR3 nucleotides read TGTGCCAGTAGTATTCAGACAGGGAACTATGGCTACACCTTC.

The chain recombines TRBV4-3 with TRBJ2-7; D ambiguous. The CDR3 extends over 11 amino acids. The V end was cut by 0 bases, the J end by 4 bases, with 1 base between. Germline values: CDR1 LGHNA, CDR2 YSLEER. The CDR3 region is CASSQEYEQYF. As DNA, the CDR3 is TGCGCCAGCAGCCAAGAGTACGAGCAGTACTTC.